This entry describes one T cell receptor (beta chain). Its target is unknown. TCRdb keeps only in-frame clones here, not all; method: immunoSEQ multiplex PCR. The table has around 37,000 clones, 70% to 90% seen once. CDR3 length equals 15 residues. Trimming took 5 bases from V and 0 from J; bases not matched to a gene: 4. CDR1 is LNHDA, CDR2 SQIVND, per germline (reference sequence). The data belong to a study of CD4 T cells in relation to SARS-CoV-2 and coronaviruses. The wider study: Median patient age was 38.5 years, spanning 21 to 72 years. A couple of subjects were Hispanic; patients were roughly 8 males and a few females. Shared crossreactive spike epitopes were mapped to their HLA restriction.

Study-wide results and limits: Samples before the pandemic and after infection were not matched within any donor.

This TCR came from an adult with COVID-19. Sample: memory CD4+ T cells from PBMCs. This chain uses TRBV19 with TRBJ1-5; TRBD1 matches at 7 bases. The CDR3 loop reads CASSFGTDSNQPQHF. In DNA, the CDR3 is TGTGCCAGTAGTTTCGGGACAGATAGCAATCAGCCCCAGCATTTT.